This T cell receptor (beta chain) was recorded in a study of shared clonotypes between healthy human individuals. The repertoire was sequenced with immunoSEQ multiplex PCR; TCRdb's copy has only in-frame clones and lacks some. The sample carries over 2 million clones, just under 95% recorded once. Of note for this clone: The same CDR3 is also encoded by other DNA sequences in this sample.

The sequencing sample was made of naive CD4+ T cells from PBMCs. Specified subset: CD45RA+ positively selected. The TCR originated in a man aged 18 to 29 in good health. Some clones in this sample may be carry-over from other donors' samples.

The CDR3 DNA follows: TGTGCCAGCTCACCATCAGGGTTGGAGACCCAGTACTTC. Encoded protein: CASSPSGLETQYF. The chain carries TRBV18 and TRBJ2-5, with D tentatively TRBD1 (5 bases). V shed 2 bases and J shed 5 bases, with 9 bases lying between them. The length of the CDR3 is 13 residues. The V gene's germline CDR1 is KGHSH and CDR2 LQKENI.